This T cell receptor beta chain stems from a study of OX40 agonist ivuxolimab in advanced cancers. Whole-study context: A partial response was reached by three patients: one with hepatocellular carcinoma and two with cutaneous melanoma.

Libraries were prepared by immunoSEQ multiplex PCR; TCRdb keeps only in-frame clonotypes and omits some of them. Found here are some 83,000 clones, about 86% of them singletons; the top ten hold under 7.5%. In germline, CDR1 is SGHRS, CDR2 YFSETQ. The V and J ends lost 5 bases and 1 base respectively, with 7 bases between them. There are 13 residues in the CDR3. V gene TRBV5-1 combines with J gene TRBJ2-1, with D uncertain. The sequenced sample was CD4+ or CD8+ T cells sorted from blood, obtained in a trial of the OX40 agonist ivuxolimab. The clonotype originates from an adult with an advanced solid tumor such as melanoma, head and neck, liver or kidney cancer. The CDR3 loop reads CASRADSYNEQFF. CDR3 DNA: TGCGCCAGCAGGGCAGATTCCTACAATGAGCAGTTCTTC. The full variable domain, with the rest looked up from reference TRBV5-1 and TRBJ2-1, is KAGVTQTPRYLIKTRGQQVTLSCSPISGHRSVSWYQQTPGQGLQFLFEYFSETQRNKGNFPGRFSGRQFSNSRSEMNVSTLELGDSALYLCASRADSYNEQFFGPGTRLTVL.